The 29 T cell receptor beta chains presented below share a single source sample, sequenced in a study of CD8+CD57+ T cells in acquired aplastic anemia (dated by TCRdb to 2016 to 2019). The sequencer listed for this sample is Illumina HiSeq 2000. TCR beta VDJ combination and CDR3 sequence profiling used genomic DNA as the template. TCRdb redid the processing of the public reads, applying fastp at Q25 and MiXCR, and retained in-frame beta chains. Each CDR3 protein appears once, grouped with its most common genes and DNA. Across this sample there are some 44,000 distinct CDR3 sequences, with roughly 65% seen only once. Around 22% of the sample comes from the top ten. The material sequenced was sorted CD4+, CD8+, or CD8+CD57+ T cells (not recorded which) from PBMCs. The receptors shown here come from a human donor in good health, serving as a control.

This clonotype was seen at least ten times. V is TRBV12-3 or TRBV12-4 and J is TRBJ1-2; weak D call: TRBD1 (5 bases). V was cut by 7 bases and J by 4 bases, with 13 bases left in between. The CDR3 is made up of 13 amino acids. The CDR3 is CASNGGESYGYTF. DNA of the CDR3: TGTGCCAGCAACGGGGGGGAATCCTATGGCTACACCTTC.

The chain carries TRBV7-8 and TRBJ2-7; D not resolved. The germline V gene has CDR1 SGHVS and CDR2 FQNEAQ. This CDR3 is built from 14 residues. Trimming pared 3 bases from V and 2 bases from J, leaving 11 bases between. Here the CDR3 reads CASSFKVLPYEQYF. In DNA, the CDR3 is TGTGCCAGCAGCTTTAAGGTCTTACCCTACGAGCAGTACTTC.

The chain employs TRBV15 and TRBJ2-3; 11 bases agree with TRBD2. Germline CDR1 is LNHNV and CDR2 is YYDKDF (reference sequence). The V gene end was trimmed by 5 bases and the J gene end by 3 bases; junction bases not matched to a gene: 4. There are 15 residues in the CDR3. The CDR3 bases are TGTGCCACCAGCGGAATAGCGGGAGGGACAGATACGCAGTATTTT. Amino acids: CATSGIAGGTDTQYF.

This clonotype occurred a few times. The rearrangement uses TRBV10-3 and TRBJ2-7; 9 bases map to TRBD1. Germline V CDR1 and CDR2: ENHRY, SYGVKD. V lost 4 bases to trimming and J lost 4 bases; unmatched junction nucleotides: 8. The CDR3 contains 15 residues. CDR3 nucleotide sequence: TGTGCCATCAGTGCAGGGACAGGGATGCGTTACGAGCAGTACTTC. Its translation is CAISAGTGMRYEQYF.

J is TRBJ2-7 and V is TRBV29-1, with 11 bases aligning to TRBD2. The V segment lost 6 bases and the J segment 6 bases; nucleotides outside the gene matches: 10. Germline assignment: CDR1 SQVTM and CDR2 ANQGSEA. This CDR3 has 14 residues. The CDR3 DNA follows: TGCAGCGTGATGACTAGCGGGGCCATCTCCGAGCAGTACTTC. Amino acids: CSVMTSGAISEQYF.

This chain uses TRBV7-9 with TRBJ1-1; no reliable D call. CDR3 length: 12 amino acids. V lost 6 bases and J lost 6, with 11 bases in between. Germline loops: CDR1 SEHNR, CDR2 FQNEAQ (reference sequence). The CDR3 sequence: CASRQVIAEAFF. In nucleotides, the CDR3 is TGTGCCAGCAGACAAGTTATCGCTGAAGCTTTCTTT. Combining the CDR3 with reference TRBV7-9 and TRBJ1-1 gives the whole variable domain DTGVSQNPRHKITKRGQNVTFRCDPISEHNRLYWYRQTLGQGPEFLTYFQNEAQLEKSRLLSDRFSAERPKGSFSTLEIQRTEQGDSAMYLCASRQVIAEAFFGQGTRLTVV.

The J gene is TRBJ2-7, the V gene TRBV15, with D possibly matching TRBD2 (7 bases). The CDR3 has 16 residues. From germline, CDR1 is LNHNV and CDR2 YYDKDF (reference sequence). The V and J ends lost 3 bases and 3 bases respectively, with 18 bases between them. CDR3 loop: CATSSPGGRGSYEQYF. In DNA, the CDR3 is TGTGCCACCAGCAGCCCGGGGGGCAGGGGAAGCTACGAGCAGTACTTC.

The V gene is TRBV24-1, the J gene TRBJ1-2; D is ambiguous. From germline, CDR1 is KGHDR and CDR2 SFDVKD. V lost 4 bases to trimming and J lost 4 bases, with 15 bases between them. The CDR3 extends over 15 amino acids. The DNA of the CDR3 is TGTGCCACCAGTGACTCCCTGCACCTAAGCTATGGCTACACCTTC. It codes for CATSDSLHLSYGYTF.

This chain connects TRBV29-1 to TRBJ2-3; 7 bases agree with TRBD1. Germline CDR1 and CDR2: SQVTM and ANQGSEA. The ends lost 5 bases at V and 5 bases at J; junction bases unmatched: 7. The CDR3 sequence is 13 residues long. The DNA for the CDR3 is TGCAGCGTTTCTAGGGGGCAGGGAGATACGCAGTATTTT. Translated, it gives CSVSRGQGDTQYF.

The gene calls are TRBV24-1 and TRBJ1-2; no reliable D call. This CDR3 spans 16 amino acids. V was shortened by 4 bases and J by 6 bases, with 20 bases between the two germline ends. Germline V gene data show CDR1 as KGHDR and CDR2 as SFDVKD. The CDR3 DNA follows: TGTGCCACCAGTGACGAACCCCGGGAAAGGGCTAATGGCTACACCTTC. Translation gives CATSDEPRERANGYTF.

This clonotype has just a few counts. This rearrangement joins TRBV29-1 to TRBJ2-3; 7 positions agree with TRBD2. The V gene's germline CDR1 is SQVTM and CDR2 ANQGSEA. The CDR3 is made up of 15 amino acids. V lost 2 bases to trimming and J lost 5 bases; unmatched junction nucleotides: 10. Written as DNA, the CDR3 is TGCAGCGTTGAAAGCGGGGAAAGCGGAGAAGATACGCAGTATTTT. Amino acids: CSVESGESGEDTQYF.

This clonotype was seen at least ten times. The J gene is TRBJ1-1, the V gene TRBV5-6; 10 bases match TRBD1. Germline CDR1 and CDR2: SGHDT and YYEEEE. V lost 0 bases to trimming and J lost 1 base; unmatched junction nucleotides: 9. CDR3 length equals 18 residues. CDR3 loop: CASSLGDRGPLSNTEAFF. Here the CDR3 DNA reads TGTGCCAGCAGCTTGGGGGACAGGGGCCCCCTTTCGAACACTGAAGCTTTCTTT.

This clonotype appeared a single time. This chain uses TRBV29-1 with TRBJ2-3; the D gene is possibly TRBD1 (5 bases). From germline, CDR1 is SQVTM and CDR2 ANQGSEA. Trimming removed 0 bases at V and 4 bases at J, with 11 bases between. The CDR3 is made up of 14 amino acids. CDR3 nucleotides: TGCAGCGTTGAAGAAGGGGCAGGGCCAGATACGCAGTATTTT. As protein: CSVEEGAGPDTQYF.

This sequence joins TRBV7-2 and TRBJ2-7, with D perhaps given as TRBD1 or TRBD2 (6 bases each). The CDR3 spans 14 residues. CDR1 is SGHTA, CDR2 FQGNSA, per germline. V lost 5 bases and J lost 5, with 16 bases in between. In DNA, the CDR3 is TGTGCCAGCAGCGCCCTAGGGGGGTCCCACGAGCAGTACGTC. Amino acids: CASSALGGSHEQYV.

This clonotype was recorded only once. The rearrangement uses TRBV11-2 and TRBJ2-3; 8 nucleotides agree with TRBD1. The CDR3 runs to 15 residues. V lost 5 bases to trimming and J lost 0 bases; unmatched junction nucleotides: 4. CDR1 is SGHAT, CDR2 FQNNGV, per germline. CDR3 region: CASSPRQGSTDTQYF. In nucleotides, the CDR3 is TGTGCCAGCAGCCCGCGACAGGGGAGCACAGATACGCAGTATTTT.

Written as DNA, the CDR3 is TGCAGCGTTTACCCGACGAACACTGAAGCTTTCTTT. As protein: CSVYPTNTEAFF. The rearrangement joins TRBV29-1 to TRBJ1-1; D ambiguous. This CDR3 has 12 residues. Germline V gene data show CDR1 as SQVTM and CDR2 as ANQGSEA. Trimming removed 5 bases from V and 1 base from J, with 8 bases in between. Complete variable domain (other parts from reference TRBV29-1 and TRBJ1-1): SAVISQKPSRDICQRGTSLTIQCQVDSQVTMMFWYRQQPGQSLTLIATANQGSEATYESGFVIDKFPISRPNLTFSTLTVSNMSPEDSSIYLCSVYPTNTEAFFGQGTRLTVV.

This chain connects TRBV6-2 or TRBV6-3 to TRBJ2-1, with D perhaps matching TRBD1 (5 bases). Germline CDR1 reads MNHEY; CDR2 reads SVGEGT. The ends were cut back, 6 bases at V and 4 bases at J, with 16 bases in the middle. CDR3 length equals 15 residues. In DNA, the CDR3 is TGTGCCAGCAGGAGGCAGGGATCAACATACAATGAGCAGTTCTTC. It translates to CASRRQGSTYNEQFF.

The chain links TRBV2 to TRBJ1-3; the D gene is possibly TRBD1 (6 bases). The CDR3 contains 14 residues. Germline V gives CDR1 SNHLY, CDR2 FYNNEI. The ends were cut back, 5 bases at V and 4 bases at J, with 12 bases in the middle. In DNA, the CDR3 is TGTGCCAGCAGTATCGGGGGGCAGGGAAACACCATATATTTT. Translated, it gives CASSIGGQGNTIYF.

The V and J genes are TRBV7-6 and TRBJ1-6; 9 bases align to TRBD1. V was clipped by 5 bases and J by 7 bases; unmatched bases: 6. The CDR3 loop spans 15 amino acids. Germline lookup yields CDR1 SGHVS and CDR2 FNYEAQ. The CDR3 region has the DNA TGTGCCAGCAGCACAAATGGACAGGGGAATTCACCCCTCCACTTT. This sequence encodes CASSTNGQGNSPLHF.

The genes are TRBV9 and TRBJ2-1, with D possibly being TRBD1 or TRBD2 (6 bases each). Germline-derived CDR1 and CDR2 are SGDLS and YYNGEE. The CDR3 loop spans 12 amino acids. Between the trimmed V and J ends, which lost 4 bases and 10 bases, there was a span of 12 bases. CDR3 amino acids: CASSLGGREQFF. As DNA, the CDR3 is TGTGCCAGCAGCTTAGGGGGGAGAGAGCAGTTCTTC.

This clonotype was counted at least ten times. The chain employs TRBV11-3 and TRBJ2-2; TRBD2 aligns across 9 bases. Germline V gives CDR1 SGHNT, CDR2 YENEEA. V dropped 5 bases and J dropped 0; count of bases not matched to a gene: 4. The CDR3 consists of 16 residues. Written as DNA, the CDR3 is TGTGCCAGCAGCCCTCGACTAGCGGCGAACACCGGGGAGCTGTTTTTT. This codes for CASSPRLAANTGELFF.

The CDR3 DNA reads as TGTGCCAGTAGGGGAGGCCGGGACAGGGGTAACTATGGCTACACCTTC. Amino acid sequence: CASRGGRDRGNYGYTF. The chain joins TRBV19 to TRBJ1-2; 10 nucleotides agree with TRBD1. CDR1 and CDR2 from the germline V gene are LNHDA and SQIVND (reference sequence). The CDR3 is 16 residues long. With 6 bases clipped from V and 1 base from J, the junction kept 8 bases outside the gene matches.

This rearrangement joins TRBV7-9 to TRBJ1-6; D is possibly TRBD1 (5 bases). CDR3 length equals 14 residues. Germline V CDR1 and CDR2: SEHNR, FQNEAQ (reference sequence). The V end was cut by 4 bases, the J end by 10 bases, with 14 bases between. The CDR3 DNA reads as TGTGCCAGCAGCTCCGGGACCAGCTACTCACCCCTCCACTTT. Protein sequence: CASSSGTSYSPLHF.

The chain recombines TRBV20-1 with TRBJ2-2, with TRBD1 identical over 8 bases. With 6 bases clipped from V and 1 base from J, the junction kept 7 bases outside the gene matches. The CDR3 is made up of 15 amino acids. Germline V lookup: CDR1 DFQATT, CDR2 SNEGSKA (reference sequence). CDR3 sequence (DNA): TGCAGTGCAGCTACCGGGACAGGGAACACCGGGGAGCTGTTTTTT. Translated, it gives CSAATGTGNTGELFF.

As concerns this clonotype: Being one base from a much bigger clone, this may be a read error. The genes are TRBV10-3 and TRBJ1-1; no definite D call. CDR3 length: 14 amino acids. CDR1 ENHRY and CDR2 SYGVKD come from the germline V gene. The CDR3 DNA reads TGTGCCATCAGTCCTGACGGGTTGAACACTGATGCTTTCTTT. It yields the protein CAISPDGLNTDAFF.

The CDR3 region is CASSSHAGGRTEAFF. In DNA form, the CDR3 reads TGTGCCAGCAGCTCTCACGCAGGGGGCCGCACTGAAGCTTTCTTT. The chain combines TRBV9 with TRBJ1-1; 8 nucleotides agree with TRBD1. V shed 4 bases, J shed 4 bases, and the junction held 9 bases outside the gene matches. There are 15 residues in the CDR3. The germline V gene has CDR1 SGDLS and CDR2 YYNGEE.

The gene calls are TRBV11-2 and TRBJ2-7; no definite D call. The CDR3 contains 14 residues. Germline assignment: CDR1 SGHAT and CDR2 FQNNGV. V gave up 4 bases and J gave up 2 bases, with 12 bases separating them. In DNA, the CDR3 is TGTGCCAGCAGCTCGTCCCTTTGGCCCTACGAGCAGTACTTC. This gives the protein CASSSSLWPYEQYF. Variable domain in full (rest from reference TRBV11-2 and TRBJ2-7): EAGVAQSPRYKIIEKRQSVAFWCNPISGHATLYWYQQILGQGPKLLIQFQNNGVVDDSQLPKDRFSAERLKGVDSTLKIQPAKLEDSAVYLCASSSSLWPYEQYFGPGTRLTVT.

J is TRBJ2-5 and V is TRBV2; TRBD2 aligns across 9 bases. The germline CDR1 and CDR2 sequences are SNHLY and FYNNEI. The CDR3 length is 15 residues. V lost 4 bases and J lost 2; bases outside the gene matches: 5. The CDR3 DNA sequence: TGTGCCAGCAGTGGCGTGGCGGGGGGGCAAGAGACCCAGTACTTC. Its protein product is CASSGVAGGQETQYF.

This sequence joins TRBV19 and TRBJ1-2; D gene ambiguous. From germline, CDR1 is LNHDA and CDR2 SQIVND (reference sequence). CDR3 size: 14 residues. V lost 4 bases and J lost 0, with 9 bases in between. DNA for the CDR3: TGTGCCAGTAGTAGAGCGAGGGCTAACTATGGCTACACCTTC. This codes for CASSRARANYGYTF.